The T cell receptor beta chain under discussion was sequenced for a study of immune evolution from preneoplasia to lung adenocarcinoma. Study as a whole: HLA loss of heterozygosity: roughly 7.5% AIS, about 15% MIA, approximately 31% ADC, none AAH.

The germline gives CDR1 MNHNS, CDR2 SASEGT. The CDR3 extends over 12 amino acids. Trimming stripped 6 bases from V and 6 bases from J, with 12 bases between. As for this clone: Its antigen is undetermined.

Study conclusions and caveats: From normal lung to invasive adenocarcinoma, top clone frequencies appeared to decrease.

Nucleic acids came from premalignant or tumor cells enriched by macro-dissection. Profiling relied on immunoSEQ multiplex PCR, and the TCRdb table lists in-frame clones only, not all of them. The table includes 9,200 or so clones, roughly 80% detected once. V usage is TRBV6-1 and J usage is TRBJ2-7; possibly TRBD1 for D (6 bases). The sequence was obtained from an older donor with lung adenocarcinoma. The specimen sequenced was FFPE minimally invasive lung adenocarcinoma tissue. CDR3 coding DNA: TGTGCCAGCAGGGAAACAGGGCCCGAGCAGTACTTC. Amino acids: CASRETGPEQYF.